Shown below are 7 T cell receptor beta chains from a single sample sequenced in a study of molecular identifiers for immune sequencing clone quantification (dated by TCRdb to between 2017 and 2018). The library was built by means of PCR. Reads for this sample came from a NextSeq 500. Through fastp at Q25 and MiXCR, TCRdb rebuilt clones from the public reads, retaining in-frame beta chains. Duplicate CDR3 protein sequences are folded into a single record with the most common DNA and genes. Across this sample there are approximately 590,000 distinct CDR3 sequences, with about 25% seen only once. About 0.8% of the sample is in the top ten clones. The sample consisted of naive CD8+ T cells from blood, with Jurkat cell RNA spiked in. According to the study, the label for this sample's cell subset or site signals: FACS-sorted CD8+CD4-CCR7+CD45RA+ naive T cells. The receptors come from a human donor in good health. Some libraries in this study had Jurkat cell RNA spiked in.

With respect to this clonotype: With a much larger clone just one base away, this may be a read error. The V call is TRBV12-3 or TRBV12-4, the J call TRBJ1-2; the D is unclear. There are 15 residues in the CDR3. V was pared by 10 bases and J by 5 bases, with 23 bases between. CDR3 in DNA: TGTGCCAACAATCCGACCCCCAAGCTTACATATGGCTACACCTTC. Amino acid sequence: CANNPTPKLTYGYTF.

Remarks on this clonotype: This may come from a read error, since a much larger clone is one base off. The chain recombines TRBV2 with TRBJ2-6, with TRBD1 matching 7 bases. The CDR3 length is 21 residues. Per the germline V gene, CDR1 is SNHLY and CDR2 is FYNNEI. The CDR3 DNA sequence: TGTGCCGGCAGCAACTCCCGGGACAGCCAAACTTCCTTCTCTGGGGCCAACGTCCTGACTTTC. Translating it yields CAGSNSRDSQTSFSGANVLTF.

Comment on this clonotype: A much larger clone differs by one base, so this may be a read error. The chain combines TRBV6-5 with TRBJ2-7, with D maybe TRBD1 (6 bases). The CDR3 has 18 residues. Germline V gene sequence: CDR1 MNHEY, CDR2 SVGAGI. CDR3 sequence reads: CAGSFRRDMPKSIWEQYF. DNA for the CDR3: TGTGCCGGCAGTTTTCGCCGGGACATGCCAAAGTCCATTTGGGAGCAGTACTTC.

With regard to this clonotype: A much larger clone lies a single base off, so this may be a read error. This chain connects TRBV20-1 to TRBJ2-7; 7 bases map to TRBD1. Per the germline V gene, CDR1 is DFQATT and CDR2 is SNEGSKA (reference sequence). This CDR3 region has 14 residues. Trimming cost V 3 bases and J 5 bases; bases outside gene matches: 10. In DNA, the CDR3 is TGCAGTGCTAGGCCCGGGACAGCGGTACACGAGCAGTACTTC. Its protein product is CSARPGTAVHEQYF.

Comments on this clonotype: This may come from a read error, since a much larger clone is one base off. The chain couples TRBV28 to TRBJ1-5; no firm D call. CDR3 length equals 14 residues. V lost 4 bases to trimming and J lost 5 bases, with 12 bases between them. In germline, CDR1 is MDHEN, CDR2 SYDVKM. The CDR3 loop reads CASSSSGSYQPQHF. CDR3 nucleotides: TGTGCCAGCAGTTCCTCGGGCAGCTATCAGCCCCAGCATTTT.

This clonotype came up a few times. This rearrangement joins TRBV28 to TRBJ2-5; no clear D. V was shortened by 6 bases and J by 1 base, with 15 bases between the two germline ends. Germline CDR1 reads MDHEN; CDR2 reads SYDVKM. The CDR3 loop spans 15 amino acids. CDR3 nucleotides: TGTGCCAGCAGAAACTCGTGGGGTGGCCAAGAGACCCAGTACTTC. The encoded protein is CASRNSWGGQETQYF. Supplemented by reference TRBV28 and TRBJ2-5, the full variable domain reads DVKVTQSSRYLVKRTGEKVFLECVQDMDHENMFWYRQDPGLGLRLIYFSYDVKMKEKGDIPEGYSVSREKKERFSLILESASTNQTSMYLCASRNSWGGQETQYFGPGTRLLVL.

In its sample, this clonotype was seen many times. The DNA for the CDR3 is TGTGCCAGCAGCGGTAGGGACTTCTACAATGAGCAGTTCTTC. This gives the protein CASSGRDFYNEQFF. The chain combines TRBV5-6 with TRBJ2-1; D perhaps matches TRBD2 (6 bases). V lost 4 bases and J 3 bases, leaving 11 bases between the germline ends. The CDR3 consists of 14 residues. The V gene's germline CDR1 is SGHDT and CDR2 YYEEEE. The variable domain in full, with the rest retrieved from reference TRBV5-6 and TRBJ2-1, is DAGVTQSPTHLIKTRGQQVTLRCSPKSGHDTVSWYQQALGQGPQFIFQYYEEEERQRGNFPDRFSGHQFPNYSSELNVNALLLGDSALYLCASSGRDFYNEQFFGPGTRLTVL.